One T cell receptor (beta chain) is described in this entry. This same CDR3 is encoded by further DNA sequences in the sample. The CDR3 contains 11 residues. V gave up 3 bases and J gave up 4 bases, with 4 bases separating them. Germline V gene data show CDR1 as DFQATT and CDR2 as SNEGSKA (reference sequence). Per the study methods: Nucleated cell number was recorded as an estimate derived from reference gene primer amplification. Clones were sequenced by immunoSEQ multiplex PCR, and TCRdb holds only the in-frame ones, with some missing. The V and J calls and clone size are taken from that table; D and trimming were inferred from the DNA. The sample has approximately 450,000 clones, roughly 90% seen once. This entry comes from a study of blood T cell repertoires in COVID-19. Background on the study: The United States, Italy and Spain were the sources of the acute and convalescent COVID-19 samples. T cells, B-cell-depleted T cells, or PBMCs supplied cDNA or gDNA.

The TCR comes from a woman in her twenties or thirties with acute or convalescent COVID-19. Sequences were obtained from peripheral blood. The gene calls are TRBV20-1 and TRBJ2-1; D is undetermined. The CDR3 here is CSASSYNEQFF. The CDR3 DNA sequence: TGCAGTGCTAGTTCGTACAATGAGCAGTTCTTC.